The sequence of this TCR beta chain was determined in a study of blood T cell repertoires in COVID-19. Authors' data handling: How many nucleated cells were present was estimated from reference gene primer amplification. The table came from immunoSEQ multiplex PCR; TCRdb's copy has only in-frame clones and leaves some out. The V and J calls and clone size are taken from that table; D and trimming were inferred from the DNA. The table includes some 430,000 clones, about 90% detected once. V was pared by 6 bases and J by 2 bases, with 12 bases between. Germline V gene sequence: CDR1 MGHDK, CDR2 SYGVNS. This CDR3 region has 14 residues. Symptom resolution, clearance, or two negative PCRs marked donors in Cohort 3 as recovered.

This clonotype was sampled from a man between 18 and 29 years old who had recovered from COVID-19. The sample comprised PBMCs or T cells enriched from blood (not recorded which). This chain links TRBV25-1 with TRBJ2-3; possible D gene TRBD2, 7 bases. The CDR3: CASREGGVTDTQYF. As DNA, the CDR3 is TGTGCCAGCAGGGAGGGGGGGGTCACAGATACGCAGTATTTT.